This TCR beta chain was obtained from a study of blood T cells in healthy people across ages. Germline V gene lookup returns CDR1 SGHTA and CDR2 FQGNSA. Trimming took 5 bases from V and 5 from J, leaving 9 bases between them. The CDR3 contains 12 residues. Donors ranged from about 6 to 90 years old and were healthy Caucasians in Russia. Isolating PBMCs gave at least 6 million of these cells per sample. Study-wide results and caveats: Any conclusive comparison of naive versus antigen-experienced cells was prevented by using unsorted PBMCs.

Sample-barcoded 5' priming and a J-beta primer mix drove a second PCR of 7 to 11 cycles. Each cDNA was tagged by a template-switch adaptor containing 12 random nucleotides. Using its own MiXCR run on the 5' RACE reads, TCRdb lists one record per CDR3 protein. Of roughly 800,000 distinct CDR3 sequences listed, 58% are singletons. This clonotype occurred once. No antigen is known for it. The clonotype originates from a man under 40 in good health. This chain joins TRBV7-2 and TRBJ2-5, with unresolved D. Sample: blood. The CDR3 loop is CASSHPRETQYF. Written as DNA, the CDR3 is TGTGCCAGCAGCCACCCTCGGGAGACCCAGTACTTC.